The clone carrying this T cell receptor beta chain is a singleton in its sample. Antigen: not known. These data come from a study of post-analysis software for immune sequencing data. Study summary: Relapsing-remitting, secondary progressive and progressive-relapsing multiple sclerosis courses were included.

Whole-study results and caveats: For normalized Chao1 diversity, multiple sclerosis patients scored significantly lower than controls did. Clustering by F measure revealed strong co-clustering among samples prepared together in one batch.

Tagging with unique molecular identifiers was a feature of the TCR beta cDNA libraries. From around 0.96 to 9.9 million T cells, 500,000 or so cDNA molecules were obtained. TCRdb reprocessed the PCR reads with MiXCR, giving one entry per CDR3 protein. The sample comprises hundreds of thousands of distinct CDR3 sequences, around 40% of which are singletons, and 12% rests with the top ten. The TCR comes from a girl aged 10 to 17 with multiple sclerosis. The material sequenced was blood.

CDR3: CASSKVRDREPNHFHYYEQYF. The CDR3, as DNA: TGTGCCAGCAGCAAAGTAAGAGACAGGGAGCCCAACCACTTTCATTACTACGAGCAGTACTTC. The chain employs TRBV21-1 and TRBJ2-7; TRBD1 is the table's D call and was not checked against the DNA. TRBV21-1 is shown as a pseudogene. The CDR3 is made up of 21 amino acids.